This T cell receptor beta chain was retrieved from a study of shared clonotypes between healthy human individuals. Overall study context: CD4 naive and CD4 memory each took three plates per donor, while CD8 naive took two and CD8 memory one. Findings and limits, study-wide: Relative to memory subsets, naive subsets generally showed larger estimated richness.

The length of the CDR3 is 15 residues. Germline values: CDR1 SGHTA, CDR2 FQGNSA. The junction had 7 bases not matched to a gene; V was cut back by 1 base and J by 7 bases. Using immunoSEQ multiplex PCR, the repertoire was profiled, and TCRdb retains in-frame clones only, with some absent. Of roughly 2.4 million clones listed, approximately 94% are singletons. On this clone itself: Its matching antigen is unknown.

The chain has TRBV7-2 and TRBJ2-7, with 10 bases that match TRBD2. The sample consisted of naive CD4+ T cells sorted from blood. Noted subset: CD45RA+ positively selected. The sequence derives from a man in his late teens or twenties in good health. The CDR3 DNA sequence: TGTGCCAGCAGCTTAGGGATAGCGGGAGGTATGGAGCAGTACTTC. The encoded protein is CASSLGIAGGMEQYF.